The clone carrying this TCR beta chain is a singleton in its sample. These data are taken from a study of blood T cell repertoires in COVID-19. This table comes from immunoSEQ multiplex PCR, and its TCRdb copy is limited to in-frame clones, with some not included. The profile shows around 500,000 clones, roughly nine tenths of them singletons. The sequence was obtained from a woman aged 60-75 years who had recovered from COVID-19. The sequencing sample was made of PBMCs or T cells enriched from blood (not recorded which).

The CDR3: CATRQTANTEAFF. CDR3 nucleotide sequence: TGTGCCACCAGGCAGACAGCGAACACTGAAGCTTTCTTT. The chain employs TRBV24-1 and TRBJ1-1, with D possibly matching TRBD1 (5 bases). This CDR3 spans 13 amino acids. CDR1 KGHDR and CDR2 SFDVKD come from the germline V gene. V lost 7 bases and J 1 base, leaving 9 bases between the germline ends.